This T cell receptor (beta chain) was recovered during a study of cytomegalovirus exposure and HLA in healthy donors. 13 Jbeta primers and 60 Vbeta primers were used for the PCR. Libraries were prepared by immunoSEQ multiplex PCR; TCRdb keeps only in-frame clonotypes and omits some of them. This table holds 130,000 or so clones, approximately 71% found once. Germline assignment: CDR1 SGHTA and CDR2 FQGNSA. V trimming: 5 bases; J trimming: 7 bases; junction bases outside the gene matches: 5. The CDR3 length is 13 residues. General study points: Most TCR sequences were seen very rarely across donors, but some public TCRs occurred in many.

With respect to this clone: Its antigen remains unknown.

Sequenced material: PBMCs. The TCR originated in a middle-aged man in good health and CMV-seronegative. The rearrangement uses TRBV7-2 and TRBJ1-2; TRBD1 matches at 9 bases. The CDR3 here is CASSLGTGFGYTF. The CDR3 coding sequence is TGTGCCAGCAGCCTAGGGACAGGGTTTGGCTACACCTTC.